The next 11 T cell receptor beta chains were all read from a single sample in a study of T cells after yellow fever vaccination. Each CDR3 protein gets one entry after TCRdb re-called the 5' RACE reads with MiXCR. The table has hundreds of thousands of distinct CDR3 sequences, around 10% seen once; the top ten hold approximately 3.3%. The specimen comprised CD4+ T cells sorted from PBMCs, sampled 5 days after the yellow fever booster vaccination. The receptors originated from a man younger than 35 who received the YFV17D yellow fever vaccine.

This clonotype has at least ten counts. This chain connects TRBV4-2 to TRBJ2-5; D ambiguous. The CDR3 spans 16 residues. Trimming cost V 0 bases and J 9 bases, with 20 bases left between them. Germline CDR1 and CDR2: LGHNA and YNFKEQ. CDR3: CASSQDFIGPTRPQYF. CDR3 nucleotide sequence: TGTGCCAGCAGCCAAGATTTTATCGGCCCGACGAGGCCCCAGTACTTC.

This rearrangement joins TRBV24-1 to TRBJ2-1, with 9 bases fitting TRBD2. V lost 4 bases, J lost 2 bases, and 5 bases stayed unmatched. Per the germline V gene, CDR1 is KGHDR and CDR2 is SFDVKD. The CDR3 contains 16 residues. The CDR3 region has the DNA TGTGCCACCAGTGACCACGCGGGGGGGACCTACAATGAGCAGTTCTTC. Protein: CATSDHAGGTYNEQFF.

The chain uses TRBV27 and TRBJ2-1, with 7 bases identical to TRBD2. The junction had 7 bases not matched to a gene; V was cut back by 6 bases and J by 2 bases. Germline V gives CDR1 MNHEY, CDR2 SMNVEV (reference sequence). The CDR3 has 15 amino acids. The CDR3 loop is CASRGGSGAYNEQFF. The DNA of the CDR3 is TGTGCCAGCAGAGGCGGCAGCGGGGCCTACAATGAGCAGTTCTTC.

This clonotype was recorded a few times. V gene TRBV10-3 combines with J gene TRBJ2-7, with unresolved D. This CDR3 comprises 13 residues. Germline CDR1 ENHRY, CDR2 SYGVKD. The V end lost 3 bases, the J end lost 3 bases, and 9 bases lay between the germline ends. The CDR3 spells CAISETALYEQYF. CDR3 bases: TGTGCCATCAGTGAAACAGCCCTCTACGAGCAGTACTTC.

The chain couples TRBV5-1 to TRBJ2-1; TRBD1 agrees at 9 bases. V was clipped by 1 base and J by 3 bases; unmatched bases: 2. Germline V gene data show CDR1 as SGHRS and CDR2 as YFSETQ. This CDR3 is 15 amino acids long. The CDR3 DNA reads TGCGCCAGCAGCTTGTGGGACAGGGTCTACAATGAGCAGTTCTTC. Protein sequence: CASSLWDRVYNEQFF. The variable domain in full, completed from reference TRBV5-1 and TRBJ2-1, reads KAGVTQTPRYLIKTRGQQVTLSCSPISGHRSVSWYQQTPGQGLQFLFEYFSETQRNKGNFPGRFSGRQFSNSRSEMNVSTLELGDSALYLCASSLWDRVYNEQFFGPGTRLTVL.

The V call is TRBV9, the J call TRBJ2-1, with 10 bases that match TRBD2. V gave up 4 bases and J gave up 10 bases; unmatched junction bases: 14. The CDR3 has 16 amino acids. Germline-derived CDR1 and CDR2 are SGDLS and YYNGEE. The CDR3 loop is CASSTAGTSDWGEQFF. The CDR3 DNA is TGTGCCAGCAGCACGGCCGGGACTAGCGACTGGGGCGAGCAGTTCTTC.

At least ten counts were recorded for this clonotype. The CDR3 DNA follows: TGCGCCAGCAGCTTGGGGAAGATCCAAGAGACCCAGTACTTC. As protein: CASSLGKIQETQYF. This chain joins TRBV5-1 and TRBJ2-5; D is ambiguous. This CDR3 contains 14 residues. With 0 bases removed from V and 1 base from J, the gap between germline ends came to 7 bases. Germline assignment: CDR1 SGHRS and CDR2 YFSETQ.

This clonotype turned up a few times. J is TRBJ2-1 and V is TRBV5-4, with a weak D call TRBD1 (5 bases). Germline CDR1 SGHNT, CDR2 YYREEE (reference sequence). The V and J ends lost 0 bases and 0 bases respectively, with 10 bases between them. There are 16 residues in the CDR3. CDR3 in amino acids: CASSLGGASSYNEQFF. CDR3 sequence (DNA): TGTGCCAGCAGCTTGGGTGGGGCGAGCTCCTACAATGAGCAGTTCTTC.

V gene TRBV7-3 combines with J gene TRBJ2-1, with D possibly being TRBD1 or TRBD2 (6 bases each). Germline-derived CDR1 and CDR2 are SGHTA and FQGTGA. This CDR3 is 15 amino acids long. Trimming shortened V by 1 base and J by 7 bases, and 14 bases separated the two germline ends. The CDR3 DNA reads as TGTGCCAGCAGCTTAAGAGGGGGGCCAAGGAATGAGCAGTTCTTC. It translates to CASSLRGGPRNEQFF.

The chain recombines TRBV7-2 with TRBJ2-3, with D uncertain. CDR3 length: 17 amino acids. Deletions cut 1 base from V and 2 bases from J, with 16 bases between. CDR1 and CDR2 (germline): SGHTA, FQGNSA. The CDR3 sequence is CASSLGQGPSITDTQYF. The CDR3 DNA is TGTGCCAGCAGCTTAGGACAAGGACCCTCTATCACAGATACGCAGTATTTT.

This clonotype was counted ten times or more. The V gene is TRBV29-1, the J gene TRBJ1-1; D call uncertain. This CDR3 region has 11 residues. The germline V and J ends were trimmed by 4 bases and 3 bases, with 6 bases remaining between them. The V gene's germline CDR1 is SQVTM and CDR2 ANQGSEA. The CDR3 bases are TGCAGCGTTGCCGAGGACACTGAAGCTTTCTTT. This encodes CSVAEDTEAFF.